This TCR beta chain was retrieved from a study of beta chain features in type 1 diabetes. Study outcomes and limitations: Naive, central memory and Treg TCRB repertoires appeared more alike in patients than in healthy donors. All four CD4+ subsets from Type 1 diabetes patients carried moderately but significantly shorter TCRB CDR3s.

Sequenced material consisted of expressed TCRB transcripts (all of the isolated RNA was reverse transcribed). It was found that naive, central memory and regulatory T cell samples averaged about 4 million reads. The repertoire was sequenced with immunoSEQ multiplex PCR; TCRdb's copy has only in-frame clones and lacks some. The table lists 60,000 to 75,000 clones, around 49% of them singletons. A word on this clone: What it binds is unknown.

The germline V gene encodes CDR1 SGHVS and CDR2 FNYEAQ. This CDR3 is built from 14 residues. The V end was cut by 1 base, the J end by 2 bases, with 8 bases between. By way of CD45RO/CCR7/CD25/CD127/CD95/CD27, the CD4+ regulatory, stem cell-like memory, central memory and naive cells were sorted. The specimen was central memory CD4+ T cells from blood. This sequence joins TRBV7-6 and TRBJ2-5; no clear D. The TCR sequence derives from a man aged 25 to 40 with type 1 diabetes. CDR3 in amino acids: CASSLGLRQETQYF. CDR3 nucleotides: TGTGCCAGCAGCTTAGGACTCCGGCAAGAGACCCAGTACTTC.